Presented here are 16 T cell receptor beta chains from one specimen sequenced in a study of T-cell reconstitution after alpha-beta-depleted transplantation in children. A library of TCRbeta sequences, prepared with unique molecular identifiers, was generated. TCRdb re-called the PCR reads through MiXCR, storing one row per CDR3 protein. This table holds over 70,000 distinct CDR3 sequences, 6.5% to 8.5% found once. Sequencing used PBMCs from the stem cell graft donor, obtained from the stem cell graft. These receptor sequences come from a human donor who donated a stem cell graft to a child with congenital amegakaryocytic thrombocytopenia.

This clonotype was seen many times. This chain connects TRBV20-1 to TRBJ1-2; 11 bases agree with TRBD1. Germline-derived CDR1 and CDR2 are DFQATT and SNEGSKA (reference sequence). This CDR3 spans 11 amino acids. V lost 6 bases to trimming and J lost 14 bases; unmatched junction nucleotides: 8. This CDR3 reads CSAPGQGADTF. For the CDR3, the DNA is TGCAGTGCCCCAGGACAGGGGGCTGATACCTTC.

In this sample, this clonotype turned up many times. This chain uses TRBV5-6 with TRBJ1-4, with D tentatively TRBD1 (5 bases). V lost 1 base to trimming and J lost 0 bases, with 7 bases between them. Germline-derived CDR1 and CDR2 are SGHDT and YYEEEE. The CDR3 totals 15 residues. The CDR3 is CASSLRGATNEKLFF. Here the CDR3 DNA reads TGTGCCAGCAGCTTGCGGGGCGCAACTAATGAAAAACTGTTTTTT.

This clonotype has a count of ten or more. J is TRBJ1-4 and V is TRBV20-1; TRBD1 agrees at 7 bases. The V gene's germline CDR1 is DFQATT and CDR2 SNEGSKA (reference sequence). V dropped 3 bases and J dropped 7; count of bases not matched to a gene: 5. The CDR3 sequence is 13 residues long. CDR3 in amino acids: CSASRQGGEKLFF. CDR3 coding DNA: TGCAGTGCTAGTAGACAGGGAGGTGAAAAACTGTTTTTT.

This clonotype came up many times. The gene calls are TRBV5-1 and TRBJ2-1, with no clear D. The V and J ends lost 4 bases and 7 bases respectively, with 12 bases between them. CDR3 length equals 13 residues. The germline V gene encodes CDR1 SGHRS and CDR2 YFSETQ. The CDR3 sequence: CASSPAMTNEQFF. Here the CDR3 DNA reads TGCGCCAGCAGCCCGGCTATGACAAATGAGCAGTTCTTC.

This clonotype occurred many times. The chain couples TRBV18 to TRBJ2-1; 7 bases map to TRBD1. CDR3 length equals 15 residues. J gave up 5 bases and V 2 bases, and 6 bases lay outside the gene matches. In germline, CDR1 is KGHSH, CDR2 LQKENI. In nucleotides, the CDR3 is TGTGCCAGCTCACCAGGGACAGATAAAAACAATGAGCAGTTCTTC. This codes for CASSPGTDKNNEQFF.

The J gene is TRBJ2-3, the V gene TRBV20-1; 15 bases agree with TRBD2. The ends lost 4 bases at V and 4 bases at J; junction bases unmatched: 3. Germline CDR1 DFQATT, CDR2 SNEGSKA (reference sequence). The CDR3 extends over 15 amino acids. The chain's CDR3 is CSATGLAGGADTQYF. The CDR3 nucleotides are TGCAGTGCTACCGGACTAGCGGGGGGGGCAGATACGCAGTATTTT.

Worth noting for this clonotype: It may be a read error: a sequence one base away is much more abundant. The chain carries TRBV7-8 and TRBJ2-5, with D hard to call. The length of the CDR3 is 14 residues. V was pared by 1 base and J by 2 bases, with 8 bases between. Germline CDR1 is SGHVS and CDR2 is FQNEAQ. The DNA of the CDR3 is TGTGCCAGCAGCTTAGGGCAGCCACAAGAGACCCAGTACTTC. Its translation: CASSLGQPQETQYF.

This clonotype was seen ten or more times. The rearrangement uses TRBV15 and TRBJ2-2; no definite D call. The CDR3 has 13 amino acids. Germline values: CDR1 LNHNV, CDR2 YYDKDF (reference sequence). Trimming took off 0 bases at V and 7 bases at J, with 6 bases between the two ends. CDR3 in DNA: TGTGCCACCAGCAGAGATAATGGCGGGGAGCTGTTTTTT. Its translation: CATSRDNGGELFF. Full variable domain (missing parts from reference TRBV15 and TRBJ2-2): DAMVIQNPRYQVTQFGKPVTLSCSQTLNHNVMYWYQQKSSQAPKLLFHYYDKDFNNEADTPDNFQSRRPNTSFCFLDIRSPGLGDTAMYLCATSRDNGGELFFGEGSRLTVL.

This clonotype is classed as medium-sized (0.01 to 0.1%). V usage is TRBV20-1 and J usage is TRBJ2-1, with 10 bases identical to TRBD1. Germline CDR1 is DFQATT and CDR2 is SNEGSKA (reference sequence). CDR3 length: 15 residues. Trimming cost V 3 bases and J 4 bases; bases outside gene matches: 6. CDR3 sequence reads: CSASDRDRGYNEQFF. Here the CDR3 DNA reads TGCAGTGCTAGTGACCGGGACAGGGGATACAATGAGCAGTTCTTC.

This clonotype occurred many times. The chain links TRBV20-1 to TRBJ2-4, with 8 bases lining up with TRBD1. CDR3 size: 14 residues. Germline V gives CDR1 DFQATT, CDR2 SNEGSKA (reference sequence). After removal of 6 bases from V and 2 bases from J, the junction contained 6 bases not matched to a gene. CDR3: CSARGQGTKNIQYF. CDR3 DNA sequence: TGCAGTGCCCGAGGACAGGGAACCAAAAACATTCAGTACTTC.

This clonotype has a handful of counts. One end of the junction is discordant with germline, which a read error may explain. The J gene is TRBJ2-7, the V gene TRBV20-1; 9 nucleotides line up with TRBD1. CDR1 is DFQATT and CDR2 is SNEGSKA in the germline V gene (reference sequence). The CDR3 runs to 17 residues. The CDR3: CCAVSSGGGTGSEEQYF. CDR3 nucleotide sequence: TGCTGTGCTGTATCCTCCGGTGGTGGGACAGGGTCGGAAGAGCAGTACTTC.

The V call is TRBV30, the J call TRBJ1-1; D possibly corresponds to TRBD1 (6 bases). Germline V gene lookup returns CDR1 GTSNPN and CDR2 SVGIG (reference sequence). V lost 0 bases and J 3 bases, leaving 11 bases between the germline ends. The CDR3 covers 14 residues. The CDR3 spells CAWSVGAGDTEAFF. CDR3 coding DNA: TGTGCCTGGAGTGTCGGCGCAGGGGACACTGAAGCTTTCTTT.

This chain uses TRBV10-2 with TRBJ2-5, with TRBD2 matching over 14 bases. This CDR3 contains 18 residues. V dropped 2 bases and J dropped 3; count of bases not matched to a gene: 8. Per the germline V gene, CDR1 is WSHSY and CDR2 is SAAADI. CDR3 nucleotides: TGCGCCAGCAGTGAGCCGCGGGGGGGACTAGCGGGGGAAGAGACCCAGTACTTC. It is translated as CASSEPRGGLAGEETQYF.

This clonotype has more than one count but fewer than ten. The V gene is TRBV12-3 or TRBV12-4, the J gene TRBJ2-1; 7 bases are shared with TRBD2. The CDR3 length is 16 residues. The V segment lost 6 bases and the J segment 8 bases; nucleotides outside the gene matches: 16. The CDR3 DNA is TGTGCCAGCAGCCCCGAATGGTGGGCGGGAGCGGATGAGCAGTTCTTC. This translates into CASSPEWWAGADEQFF.

This clonotype was detected many times. The chain couples TRBV20-1 to TRBJ1-5; D remains ambiguous. Trimming removed 3 bases at V and 4 bases at J, with 10 bases between. Germline CDR1 and CDR2: DFQATT and SNEGSKA (reference sequence). The CDR3 contains 13 residues. CDR3 nucleotides: TGCAGTGCTAGTGGCCAGACAAATCAGCCCCAGCATTTT. Translating gives CSASGQTNQPQHF.

This clonotype was observed many times. DNA for the CDR3: TGTGCCAGCAGTTCTGGGCTTTTTTCTGCCACCGGGGAGCTGTTTTTT. It encodes CASSSGLFSATGELFF. The V and J genes are TRBV6-2 or TRBV6-3 and TRBJ2-2; unclear D gene. From germline, CDR1 is MNHEY and CDR2 SVGEGT. CDR3 length: 16 amino acids. Trimming removed 4 bases at V and 4 bases at J, with 16 bases between.